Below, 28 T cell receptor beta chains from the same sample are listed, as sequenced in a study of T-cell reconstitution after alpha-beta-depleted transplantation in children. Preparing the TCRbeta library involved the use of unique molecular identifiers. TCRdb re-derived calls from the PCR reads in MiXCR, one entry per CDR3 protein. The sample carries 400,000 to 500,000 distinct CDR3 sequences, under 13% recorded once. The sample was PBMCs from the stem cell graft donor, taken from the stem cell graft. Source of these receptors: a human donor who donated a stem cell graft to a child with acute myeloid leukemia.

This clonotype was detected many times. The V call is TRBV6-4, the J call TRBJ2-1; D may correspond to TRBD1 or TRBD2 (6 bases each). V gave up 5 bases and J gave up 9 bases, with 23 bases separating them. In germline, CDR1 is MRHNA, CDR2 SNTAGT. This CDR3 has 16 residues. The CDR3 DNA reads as TGTGCCAGCAGTCCACATGGGACCGTGGGGGGCGGTGAGCAGTTCTTC. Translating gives CASSPHGTVGGGEQFF.

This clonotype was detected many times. The CDR3, as DNA: TGTGCCAGCAGCCCAGGGACAGGCGGTGAGCAGTTCTTC. Protein: CASSPGTGGEQFF. This sequence joins TRBV7-2 and TRBJ2-1, with 8 positions matching TRBD1. The J segment lost 9 bases and the V segment lost 5 bases, leaving 6 bases of the junction unmatched. CDR1 and CDR2 (germline): SGHTA, FQGNSA. This CDR3 region has 13 residues.

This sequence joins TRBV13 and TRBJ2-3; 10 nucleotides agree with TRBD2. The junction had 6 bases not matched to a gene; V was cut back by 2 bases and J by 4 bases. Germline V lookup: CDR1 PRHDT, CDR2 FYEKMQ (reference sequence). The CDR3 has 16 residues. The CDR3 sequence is CASSLSSGRTADTQYF. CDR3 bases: TGTGCCAGCAGCTTATCTAGCGGGAGAACGGCAGATACGCAGTATTTT.

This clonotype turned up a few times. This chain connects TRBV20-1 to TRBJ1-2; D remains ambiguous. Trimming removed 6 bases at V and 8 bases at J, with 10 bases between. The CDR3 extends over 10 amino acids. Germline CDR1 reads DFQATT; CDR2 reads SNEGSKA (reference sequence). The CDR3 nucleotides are TGCAGTGCGGGCAGCCGCGGCTACACCTTC. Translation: CSAGSRGYTF.

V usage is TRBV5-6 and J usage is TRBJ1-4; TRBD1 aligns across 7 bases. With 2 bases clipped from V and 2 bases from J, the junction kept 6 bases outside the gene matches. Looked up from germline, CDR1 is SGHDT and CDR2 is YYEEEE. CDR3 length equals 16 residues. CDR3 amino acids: CASSLTTGVTNEKLFF. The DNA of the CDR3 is TGTGCCAGCAGCTTAACCACAGGGGTCACTAATGAAAAACTGTTTTTT.

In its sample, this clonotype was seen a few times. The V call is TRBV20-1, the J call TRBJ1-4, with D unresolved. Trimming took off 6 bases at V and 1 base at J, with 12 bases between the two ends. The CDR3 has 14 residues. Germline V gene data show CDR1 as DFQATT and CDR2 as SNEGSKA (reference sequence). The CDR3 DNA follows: TGCAGTGCCCCGAGTTGGGGAACTAATGAAAAACTGTTTTTT. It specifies CSAPSWGTNEKLFF.

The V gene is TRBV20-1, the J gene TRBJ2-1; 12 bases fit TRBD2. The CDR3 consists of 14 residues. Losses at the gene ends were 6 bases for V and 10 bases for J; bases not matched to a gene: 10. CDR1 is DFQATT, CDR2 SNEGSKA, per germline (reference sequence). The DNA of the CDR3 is TGCAGTGCCCAAGGTACTAGCGGGAGGTTAGAGCAGTTCTTC. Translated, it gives CSAQGTSGRLEQFF.

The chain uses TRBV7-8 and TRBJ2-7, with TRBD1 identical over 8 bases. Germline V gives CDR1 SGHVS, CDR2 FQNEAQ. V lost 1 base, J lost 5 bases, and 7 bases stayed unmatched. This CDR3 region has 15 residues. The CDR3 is CASSLGGLTGDEQYV. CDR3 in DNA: TGTGCCAGCAGCTTAGGGGGATTGACAGGGGACGAGCAGTACGTC.

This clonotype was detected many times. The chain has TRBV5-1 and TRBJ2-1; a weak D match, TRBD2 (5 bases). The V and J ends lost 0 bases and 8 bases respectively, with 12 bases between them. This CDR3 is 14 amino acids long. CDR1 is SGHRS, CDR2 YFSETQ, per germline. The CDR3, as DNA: TGCGCCAGCAGCTTGGATAGCGCCCTCGATGAGCAGTTCTTC. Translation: CASSLDSALDEQFF.

The DNA for the CDR3 is TGTGCCAGCAGCCCTTCGGGACTAGCAAATGAGCAGTTCTTC. Its protein product is CASSPSGLANEQFF. The V gene is TRBV7-9, the J gene TRBJ2-1; 9 bases are shared with TRBD2. Trimming removed 5 bases from V and 7 bases from J; junction bases left unmatched: 6. The CDR3 totals 14 residues. Looked up from germline, CDR1 is SEHNR and CDR2 is FQNEAQ (reference sequence).

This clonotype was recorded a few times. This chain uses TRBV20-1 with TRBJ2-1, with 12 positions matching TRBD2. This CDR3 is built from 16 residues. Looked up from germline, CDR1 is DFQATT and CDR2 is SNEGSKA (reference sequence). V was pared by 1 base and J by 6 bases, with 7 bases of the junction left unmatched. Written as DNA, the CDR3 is TGCAGTGCTAGAGCTAGGACTAGCGGGGAATTCAATGAGCAGTTCTTC. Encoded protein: CSARARTSGEFNEQFF.

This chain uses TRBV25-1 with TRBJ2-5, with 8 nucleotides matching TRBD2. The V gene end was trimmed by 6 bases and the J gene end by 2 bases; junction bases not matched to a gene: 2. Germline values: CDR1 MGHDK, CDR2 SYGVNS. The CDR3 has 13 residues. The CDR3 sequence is CASRLAAQETQYF. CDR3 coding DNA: TGTGCCAGCAGACTAGCGGCTCAAGAGACCCAGTACTTC.

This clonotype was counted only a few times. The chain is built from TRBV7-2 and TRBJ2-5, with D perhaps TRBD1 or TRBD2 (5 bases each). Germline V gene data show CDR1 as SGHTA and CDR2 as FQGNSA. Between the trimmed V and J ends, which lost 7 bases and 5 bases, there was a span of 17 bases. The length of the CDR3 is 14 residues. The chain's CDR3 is CASTDRDQRETQYF. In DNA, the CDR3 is TGTGCCAGCACCGACCGGGACCAGAGGGAGACCCAGTACTTC.

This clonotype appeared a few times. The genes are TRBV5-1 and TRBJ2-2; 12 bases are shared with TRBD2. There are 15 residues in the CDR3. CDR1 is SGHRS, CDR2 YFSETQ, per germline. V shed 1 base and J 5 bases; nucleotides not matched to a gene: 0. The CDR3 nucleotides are TGCGCCAGCAGCTTGACTAGCGGGGGGACCGGGGAGCTGTTTTTT. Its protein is CASSLTSGGTGELFF.

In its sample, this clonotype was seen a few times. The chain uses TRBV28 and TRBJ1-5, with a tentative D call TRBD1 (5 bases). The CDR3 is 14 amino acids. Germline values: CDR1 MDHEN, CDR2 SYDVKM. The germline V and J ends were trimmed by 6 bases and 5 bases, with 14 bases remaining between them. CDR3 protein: CASRQRGAYQPQHF. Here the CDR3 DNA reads TGTGCCAGCAGGCAGAGGGGAGCCTATCAGCCCCAGCATTTT. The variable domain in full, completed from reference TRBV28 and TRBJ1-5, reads DVKVTQSSRYLVKRTGEKVFLECVQDMDHENMFWYRQDPGLGLRLIYFSYDVKMKEKGDIPEGYSVSREKKERFSLILESASTNQTSMYLCASRQRGAYQPQHFGDGTRLSIL.

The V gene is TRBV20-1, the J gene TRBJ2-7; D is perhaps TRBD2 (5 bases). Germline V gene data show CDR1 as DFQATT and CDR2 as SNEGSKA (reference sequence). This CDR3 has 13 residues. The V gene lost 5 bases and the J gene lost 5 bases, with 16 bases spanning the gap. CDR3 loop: CSAASGVTNEQYF. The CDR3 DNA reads TGCAGTGCTGCGTCCGGGGTAACGAACGAGCAGTACTTC.

CDR3 in amino acids: CASSPSRLAAGREQFF. The CDR3, as DNA: TGTGCCAGCAGTCCCTCACGACTAGCGGCCGGGCGGGAGCAGTTCTTC. The V gene is TRBV12-3 or TRBV12-4, the J gene TRBJ2-1, with 9 bases aligning to TRBD2. The CDR3 extends over 16 amino acids. The ends lost 5 bases at V and 10 bases at J; junction bases unmatched: 15.

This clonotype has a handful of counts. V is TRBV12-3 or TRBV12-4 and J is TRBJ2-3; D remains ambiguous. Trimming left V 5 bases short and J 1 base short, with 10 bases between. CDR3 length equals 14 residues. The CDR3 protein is CASSPTIGTDTQYF. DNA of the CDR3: TGTGCCAGCAGTCCAACGATAGGCACAGATACGCAGTATTTT.

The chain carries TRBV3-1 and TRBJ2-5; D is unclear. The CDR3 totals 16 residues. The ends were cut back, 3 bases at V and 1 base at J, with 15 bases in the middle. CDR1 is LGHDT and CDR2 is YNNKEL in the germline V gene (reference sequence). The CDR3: CASSHVLLNPQETQYF. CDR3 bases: TGTGCCAGCAGCCACGTCCTCCTTAACCCCCAAGAGACCCAGTACTTC.

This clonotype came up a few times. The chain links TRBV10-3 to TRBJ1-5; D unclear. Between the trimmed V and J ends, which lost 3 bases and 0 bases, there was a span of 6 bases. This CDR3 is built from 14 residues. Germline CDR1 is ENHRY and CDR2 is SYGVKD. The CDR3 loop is CAISDGYSNQPQHF. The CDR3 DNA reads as TGTGCCATCAGTGATGGATATAGCAATCAGCCCCAGCATTTT.

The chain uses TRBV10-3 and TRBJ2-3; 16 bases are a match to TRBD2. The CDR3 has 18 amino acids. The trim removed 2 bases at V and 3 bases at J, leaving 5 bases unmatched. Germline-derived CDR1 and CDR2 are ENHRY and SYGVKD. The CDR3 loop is CAISEGGLAGGPTDTQYF. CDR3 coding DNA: TGTGCCATCAGTGAGGGGGGACTAGCGGGAGGGCCTACAGATACGCAGTATTTT.

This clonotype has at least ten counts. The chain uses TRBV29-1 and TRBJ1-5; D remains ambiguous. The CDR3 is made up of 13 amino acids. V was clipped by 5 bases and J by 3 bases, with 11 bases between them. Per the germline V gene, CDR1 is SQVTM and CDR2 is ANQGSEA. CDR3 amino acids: CSVLKTPNQPQHF. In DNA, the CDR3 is TGCAGCGTTCTTAAGACCCCCAATCAGCCCCAGCATTTT.

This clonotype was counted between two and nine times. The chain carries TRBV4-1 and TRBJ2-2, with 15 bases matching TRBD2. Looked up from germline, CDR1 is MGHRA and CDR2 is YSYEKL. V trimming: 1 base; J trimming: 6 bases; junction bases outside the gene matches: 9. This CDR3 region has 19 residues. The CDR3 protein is CASSQGTSGRALAPGELFF. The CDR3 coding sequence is TGCGCCAGCAGCCAAGGGACTAGCGGGAGGGCCCTGGCGCCCGGGGAGCTGTTTTTT.

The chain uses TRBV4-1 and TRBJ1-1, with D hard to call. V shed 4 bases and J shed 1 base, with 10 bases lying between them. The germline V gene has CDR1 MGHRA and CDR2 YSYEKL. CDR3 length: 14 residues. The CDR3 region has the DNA TGCGCCAGCAGCCCAACGACTGGGAACACTGAAGCTTTCTTT. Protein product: CASSPTTGNTEAFF.

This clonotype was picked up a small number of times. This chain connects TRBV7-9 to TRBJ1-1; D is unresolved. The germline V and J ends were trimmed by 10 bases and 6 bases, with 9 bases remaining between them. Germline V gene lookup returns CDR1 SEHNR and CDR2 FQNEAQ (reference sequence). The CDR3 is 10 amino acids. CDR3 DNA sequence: TGTGCCACCGAGGGCTCTGAAGCTTTCTTT. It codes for CATEGSEAFF.

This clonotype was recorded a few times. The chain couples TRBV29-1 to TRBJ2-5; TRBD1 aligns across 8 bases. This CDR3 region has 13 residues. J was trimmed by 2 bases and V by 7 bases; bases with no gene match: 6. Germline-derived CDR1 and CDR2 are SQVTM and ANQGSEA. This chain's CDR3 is CSADGQGQETQYF. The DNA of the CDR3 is TGCAGCGCAGATGGACAGGGACAAGAGACCCAGTACTTC.

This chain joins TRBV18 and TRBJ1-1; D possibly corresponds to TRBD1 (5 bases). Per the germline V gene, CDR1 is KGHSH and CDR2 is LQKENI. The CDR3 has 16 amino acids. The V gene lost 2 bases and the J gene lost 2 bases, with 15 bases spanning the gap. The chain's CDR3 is CASSPSVGVGNTEAFF. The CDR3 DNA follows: TGTGCCAGCTCACCATCCGTGGGGGTTGGTAACACTGAAGCTTTCTTT.

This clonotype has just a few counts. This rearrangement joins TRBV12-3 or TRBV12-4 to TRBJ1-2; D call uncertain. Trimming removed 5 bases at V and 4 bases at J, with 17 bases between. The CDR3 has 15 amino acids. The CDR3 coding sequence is TGTGCCAGCAGTCTCCAACTGAGTGCGGGCTATGGCTACACCTTC. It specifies CASSLQLSAGYGYTF.